This T cell receptor (beta chain) was captured in a study of post-analysis software for immune sequencing data. Study results and caveats: Patients carried five TRBV segments more frequently than controls did, and TRBV5-6, TRBV5-1 and TRBV20-1 were among them.

This clonotype was observed many times. What it binds is not known. This CDR3 comprises 12 residues. The germline V and J ends were trimmed by 2 bases and 0 bases, with 1 base remaining between them. In germline, CDR1 is MDHEN, CDR2 SYDVKM. Researchers reported that TCR beta cDNA libraries carried unique molecular identifiers. TCRdb reanalysed the PCR reads using MiXCR and keeps one entry per CDR3 protein. Of about 200,000 distinct CDR3 sequences in the sample, roughly 30% were seen once. Source material: blood. The genes are TRBV28 and TRBJ2-5; no clear D. The origin of this receptor is a girl aged 2-17 years with multiple sclerosis. Here the CDR3 DNA reads TGTGCCAGCAGTTTAAACCAAGAGACCCAGTACTTC. Translated, it gives CASSLNQETQYF.